Following are 5 T cell receptor beta chains from one sample sequenced in a study of T cell responses to AZD1222 COVID-19 vaccine (dated by TCRdb to the early 2020s). The protocol used for the library was the immunoSEQ multiplex PCR assay. The source is immuneACCESS, and TCRdb retained only in-frame sequences with V and J called. Part of the clones is not carried over; for the studies checked, unresolved V genes explain less than half of this, and the remainder is unexplained. For this sample there are under 200,000 clones; 90% appear just once. The top ten clones comprise 1.5% of the sample. Interpreted using the paper, the time point label stands for: baseline before first vaccination. This specimen was peripheral blood, taken on day 0 of AZD1222 vaccination. All receptors come from an adult in good health.

This clone appeared once. The J gene is TRBJ2-1, the V gene TRBV2; TRBD1 is a possible D gene (6 bases). The V end lost 4 bases, the J end lost 9 bases, and 13 bases lay between the germline ends. The CDR3 spans 13 residues. Looked up from germline, CDR1 is SNHLY and CDR2 is FYNNEI. The CDR3 DNA sequence: TGTGCCAGCAGTGGGACAGTCTTGAGTGAGCAGTTCTTC. The encoded protein is CASSGTVLSEQFF.

The V call is TRBV6-5, the J call TRBJ1-4; the D gene is possibly TRBD1 (6 bases). V was cut by 6 bases and J by 7 bases, with 18 bases left in between. This CDR3 is built from 15 residues. Germline-derived CDR1 and CDR2 are MNHEY and SVGAGI. CDR3 sequence (DNA): TGTGCCAGCAGAACCTGGGGGCGAGGGAGTGAAAAACTGTTTTTT. As protein: CASRTWGRGSEKLFF.

The chain joins TRBV28 to TRBJ1-5; D possibly corresponds to TRBD1 (6 bases). The V gene's germline CDR1 is MDHEN and CDR2 SYDVKM. The CDR3 extends over 16 amino acids. Trimming cost V 8 bases and J 1 base, with 18 bases left between them. CDR3: CASQDPFRGSNQPQHF. The DNA for the CDR3 is TGTGCCAGCCAAGACCCCTTCAGGGGAAGCAATCAGCCCCAGCATTTT.

In the case of this clone: The same CDR3 arises from other DNA sequences in this sample as well. The CDR3 reads CASSRQGNQPQHF. CDR3 sequence (DNA): TGTGCCAGCAGCCGACAGGGGAATCAGCCCCAGCATTTT. This chain connects TRBV6-5 to TRBJ1-5; 8 nucleotides match TRBD1. Germline CDR1 reads MNHEY; CDR2 reads SVGAGI. This CDR3 has 13 residues. Unmatched junction bases numbered 2, after V lost 6 bases and J lost 4 bases.

V and J are TRBV7-9 and TRBJ1-4; unclear D gene. The germline CDR1 and CDR2 sequences are SEHNR and FQNEAQ (reference sequence). V gave up 6 bases and J gave up 6 bases, with 5 bases separating them. This CDR3 contains 11 residues. The CDR3 DNA reads TGTGCCAGCAGTTTTGATGAAAAACTGTTTTTT. This gives the protein CASSFDEKLFF.